A selection of T cell receptor beta chains follows, all from one sample in a study of identical twins. TCRdb processed the 5' RACE reads anew with MiXCR; each CDR3 protein has one entry. The sample consists of 700,000 to 950,000 distinct CDR3 sequences, roughly an eighth of them appearing once. These same records also appear under a second study, on yellow fever vaccine responses in identical twins.

Sequencing used PBMCs. All receptors come from a woman under 30 in good health. CDR3s include the opening cysteine and the closing phenylalanine or tryptophan. The order of the fields is D gene, clone size, V gene, J gene, CDR3 protein, CDR3 DNA. The D gene is left open where the match is weak. Clone size is given for some rows only: seen once, a few or many times, or a class if the clone is expanded.

TRBD1	-	TRBV20-1	TRBJ2-1	CSAPKGTGNYNEQFF	TGCAGTGCACCGAAAGGGACAGGGAACTACAATGAGCAGTTCTTC
-	few	TRBV13	TRBJ2-6	CASSLSGFGLSGANVLTF	TGTGCCAGCAGCTTATCTGGGTTCGGACTCTCTGGGGCCAACGTCCTGACTTTC
-	-	TRBV24-1	TRBJ2-2	CATSDFSVTGELFF	TGTGCCACCAGTGATTTCTCGGTTACAGGGGAGCTGTTTTTT
TRBD1	-	TRBV15	TRBJ2-7	CATSSPTGDQIYEQYF	TGTGCCACCAGCAGCCCTACAGGGGACCAAATCTACGAGCAGTACTTC
-	-	TRBV28	TRBJ2-7	CASSTYGQTYEQYF	TGTGCCAGCAGTACATACGGGCAGACCTACGAGCAGTACTTC
TRBD1	-	TRBV2	TRBJ2-7	CASRRGPRNEQYF	TGTGCCAGCAGGAGGGGGCCCCGGAACGAGCAGTACTTC
TRBD1	few	TRBV12-3/TRBV12-4	TRBJ2-3	CASSDPGTGLNTQYF	TGTGCCAGCAGTGATCCCGGGACAGGGTTGAATACGCAGTATTTT
-	few	TRBV25-1	TRBJ2-1	CASSHSDSSYNEQFF	TGTGCCAGCAGCCATTCCGACAGCTCCTACAATGAGCAGTTCTTC
-	-	TRBV5-1	TRBJ2-7	CASSFDGAYEQYF	TGCGCCAGCAGCTTCGACGGAGCCTACGAGCAGTACTTC
-	-	TRBV19	TRBJ2-1	CASSWVGVYNEQFF	TGTGCCAGTAGTTGGGTTGGGGTTTACAATGAGCAGTTCTTC
TRBD1	many	TRBV12-3/TRBV12-4	TRBJ1-2	CASSLWDRRSYTF	TGTGCCAGCAGTCTATGGGACAGGAGAAGCTACACCTTC
TRBD2	-	TRBV10-3	TRBJ2-1	CAISEGFGTSGNNEQFF	TGTGCCATCAGTGAGGGCTTCGGGACTAGCGGCAACAATGAGCAGTTCTTC
TRBD2	many	TRBV7-9	TRBJ2-5	CASSPLWGGETQYF	TGTGCCAGCAGCCCTCTTTGGGGGGGAGAGACCCAGTACTTC
TRBD1	-	TRBV6-2/TRBV6-3	TRBJ1-5	CASSRDREVQPQHF	TGTGCCAGCAGCCGGGACAGGGAAGTTCAGCCCCAGCATTTT
TRBD1	many	TRBV12-3/TRBV12-4	TRBJ2-2	CASSSAGTAAGELFF	TGTGCCAGCAGTTCGGCCGGGACAGCGGCCGGGGAGCTGTTTTTT
-	-	TRBV25-1	TRBJ1-4	CASSVGKSSGSEKLFF	TGTGCCAGCAGTGTGGGGAAATCAAGCGGGAGTGAAAAACTGTTTTTT
TRBD2	-	TRBV12-3/TRBV12-4	TRBJ2-2	CTSTPGLGPGELFF	TGTACCAGCACCCCGGGACTAGGCCCCGGGGAGCTGTTTTTT
TRBD1	-	TRBV11-2	TRBJ2-5	CASSPTGDRETQYF	TGTGCCAGCAGCCCAACAGGGGACAGGGAGACCCAGTACTTC
-	few	TRBV20-1	TRBJ2-4	CSARDKGGTGIQYF	TGCAGTGCTAGAGATAAGGGGGGGACGGGCATTCAGTACTTC
-	once	TRBV19	TRBJ1-6	CASSVRLPRGSPLHF	TGTGCCAGTAGTGTCAGACTCCCTCGGGGCTCACCCCTCCACTTT
-	-	TRBV29-1	TRBJ2-1	CSVLRQVSYNEQFF	TGCAGCGTTCTGAGACAGGTCTCCTACAATGAGCAGTTCTTC
-	many	TRBV4-1	TRBJ2-2	CASSLGEPQNTGELFF	TGCGCCAGCAGCCTTGGGGAGCCGCAGAACACCGGGGAGCTGTTTTTT
-	few	TRBV6-6	TRBJ1-1	CASSYRDEAFF	TGTGCCAGCAGTTACCGGGACGAAGCTTTCTTT
-	-	TRBV3-1	TRBJ2-1	CASSQEWGPSYNEQFF	TGTGCCAGCAGCCAAGAATGGGGCCCATCCTACAATGAGCAGTTCTTC
TRBD2	few	TRBV10-3	TRBJ2-1	CAISNLAGGGYNEQFF	TGTGCCATCAGTAACCTAGCGGGAGGAGGCTACAATGAGCAGTTCTTC
TRBD1	few	TRBV27	TRBJ1-5	CASSSDRSNQPQHF	TGTGCCAGCAGTTCGGACAGGAGCAATCAGCCCCAGCATTTT
TRBD2	-	TRBV2	TRBJ2-5	CASNNLAGTGETQYF	TGTGCCAGCAATAATCTAGCGGGCACAGGAGAGACCCAGTACTTC
-	-	TRBV7-9	TRBJ2-1	CASSLVAGNTPYNEQFF	TGTGCCAGCAGCTTAGTGGCAGGGAATACGCCCTACAATGAGCAGTTCTTC
-	many	TRBV12-3/TRBV12-4	TRBJ2-7	CASSLSGTLYEQYF	TGTGCCAGCAGCCTGTCCGGGACTCTCTACGAGCAGTACTTC
-	-	TRBV13	TRBJ2-1	CASSDRSDYNEQFF	TGTGCCAGCAGCGACAGGTCTGACTACAATGAGCAGTTCTTC
TRBD2	-	TRBV15	TRBJ2-3	CATSREIGGSTDTQYF	TGTGCCACCAGCAGAGAGATCGGGGGGAGCACAGATACGCAGTATTTT
TRBD2	-	TRBV5-1	TRBJ2-1	CASSTLAGAGYNEQFF	TGCGCCAGCAGCACCCTAGCGGGAGCAGGGTACAATGAGCAGTTCTTC
-	few	TRBV28	TRBJ2-1	CASRESNEQFF	TGTGCCAGCCGGGAGTCTAATGAGCAGTTCTTC
-	-	TRBV15	TRBJ2-7	CATSRERGYYEQYF	TGTGCCACCAGCAGAGAAAGGGGATACTACGAGCAGTACTTC
TRBD2	-	TRBV28	TRBJ2-7	CASSLLASGSYEQYF	TGTGCCAGCAGTTTATTGGCTAGCGGGAGTTACGAGCAGTACTTC
-	-	TRBV20-1	TRBJ2-7	CSALTVGAYEQYF	TGCAGTGCTCTCACAGTGGGGGCCTACGAGCAGTACTTC
-	many	TRBV19	TRBJ1-5	CASTPGQGNQPQHF	TGTGCCAGTACCCCGGGACAAGGCAATCAGCCCCAGCATTTT
TRBD1	few	TRBV12-3/TRBV12-4	TRBJ2-2	CASSLVGTGGRELFF	TGTGCCAGCAGTTTAGTTGGGACAGGGGGCCGGGAGCTGTTTTTT
-	few	TRBV7-8	TRBJ2-1	CASSERLSSYNEQFF	TGTGCCAGCAGCGAGCGACTTAGCTCCTACAATGAGCAGTTCTTC
-	-	TRBV15	TRBJ2-7	CATSRLPFVRAEQYF	TGTGCCACCAGCAGGCTGCCTTTTGTCAGGGCCGAGCAGTACTTC
TRBD1	many	TRBV7-9	TRBJ2-3	CASSPWTGVTDTQYF	TGTGCCAGCAGCCCTTGGACAGGGGTGACAGATACGCAGTATTTT
TRBD1	-	TRBV12-3/TRBV12-4	TRBJ2-1	CASRIPGTGMYNEQFF	TGTGCCAGCAGGATACCCGGGACAGGGATGTACAATGAGCAGTTCTTC
TRBD1	many	TRBV15	TRBJ1-5	CATSSETGGRQPQHF	TGTGCCACCAGCAGTGAAACAGGGGGCCGTCAGCCCCAGCATTTT
-	-	TRBV4-1	TRBJ1-5	CASSQRGEGGPNQPQHF	TGCGCCAGCAGCCAACGAGGCGAAGGGGGACCCAATCAGCCCCAGCATTTT
-	few	TRBV4-1	TRBJ2-3	CASSQPGPTQYF	TGCGCCAGCAGCCAACCGGGTCCTACGCAGTATTTT
-	few	TRBV20-1	TRBJ2-1	CSAPILGQNSLSEQFF	TGCAGTGCTCCTATTTTGGGGCAAAATAGCCTCAGCGAGCAGTTCTTC
-	-	TRBV29-1	TRBJ1-1	CSVDGAGVMNTEAFF	TGCAGCGTTGATGGAGCAGGCGTCATGAACACTGAAGCTTTCTTT
-	few	TRBV4-1	TRBJ2-3	CASRPRRLGLNTDTQYF	TGCGCCAGCAGGCCAAGAAGGTTGGGACTTAACACAGATACGCAGTATTTT
TRBD1	many	TRBV7-9	TRBJ2-2	CASRPGQVNTGELFF	TGTGCCAGCAGACCTGGACAGGTCAACACCGGGGAGCTGTTTTTT
-	many	TRBV10-3	TRBJ2-3	CAISESGPTDTQYF	TGTGCCATCAGTGAGTCTGGCCCCACAGATACGCAGTATTTT
-	few	TRBV20-1	TRBJ2-3	CSARVRADTQYF	TGCAGTGCTAGAGTTCGGGCAGATACGCAGTATTTT
TRBD1	-	TRBV28	TRBJ1-4	CASSFSDRGPYEKLFF	TGTGCCAGCAGTTTTTCCGACAGGGGACCGTATGAAAAACTGTTTTTT
TRBD2	few	TRBV28	TRBJ2-1	CASSPSGGAFYNEQFF	TGTGCCAGCAGTCCGTCGGGGGGGGCGTTCTACAATGAGCAGTTCTTC
-	once	TRBV27	TRBJ1-1	CASSLMGTGRNTEAFF	TGTGCCAGCAGTTTAATGGGTACAGGGAGAAACACTGAAGCTTTCTTT